This passage covers 26 T cell receptor beta chains from one sample sequenced in a study of beta chain features in type 1 diabetes. The sequenced template was cDNA made from the entire isolated RNA. The table came from immunoSEQ multiplex PCR; TCRdb's copy has only in-frame clones and leaves some out. The sample yields roughly 610,000 clones, 15% to 17% seen once. The sequenced material came from naive CD4+ T cells from blood. Receptors originate from a man between 18 and 29 years old in good health.

The chain recombines TRBV4-1 with TRBJ2-1; D gene uncertain. Germline lookup yields CDR1 MGHRA and CDR2 YSYEKL. Trimming stripped 2 bases from V and 7 bases from J, with 24 bases between. There are 18 residues in the CDR3. CDR3 in DNA: TGCGCCAGCAGCCAAACTCGCCTGTCCCGCGAGCTTGGTAATGAGCAGTTCTTC. It specifies CASSQTRLSRELGNEQFF.

V and J are TRBV2 and TRBJ2-2; 12 bases map to TRBD2. Losses at the gene ends were 6 bases for V and 4 bases for J; bases not matched to a gene: 6. Germline assignment: CDR1 SNHLY and CDR2 FYNNEI. This CDR3 has 16 residues. The CDR3 DNA is TGTGCCAGCAGCCCCCTAGCGGGGGGGATCACCGGGGAGCTGTTTTTT. Encoded protein: CASSPLAGGITGELFF.

This clone has a handful of counts. The chain couples TRBV6-6 to TRBJ2-6; D is perhaps TRBD1 (5 bases). The V gene lost 8 bases and the J gene lost 0 bases, with 8 bases spanning the gap. The CDR3 has 14 residues. Germline CDR1 reads MNHNY; CDR2 reads SVGAGI (reference sequence). The CDR3, as DNA: TGTGCCAGCGACAGCTTCTCTGGGGCCAACGTCCTGACTTTC. Its protein is CASDSFSGANVLTF.

The V gene is TRBV29-1, the J gene TRBJ2-1; D call uncertain. V was cut by 3 bases and J by 5 bases, with 11 bases left in between. Germline values: CDR1 SQVTM, CDR2 ANQGSEA. The CDR3 runs to 13 residues. In DNA form, the CDR3 reads TGCAGCGTTGAGATCAGAGTCCACAATGAGCAGTTCTTC. Amino acid sequence: CSVEIRVHNEQFF.

This clone was found a few times. The rearrangement uses TRBV19 and TRBJ2-7; TRBD1 matches at 9 bases. Losses at the gene ends were 6 bases for V and 0 bases for J; bases not matched to a gene: 12. CDR3 size: 17 residues. The germline CDR1 and CDR2 sequences are LNHDA and SQIVND (reference sequence). CDR3 sequence: CASRKTAGTGTSYEQYF. Written as DNA, the CDR3 is TGTGCCAGTAGAAAGACGGCCGGGACAGGGACCTCCTACGAGCAGTACTTC.

Only a few counts were recorded for this clone. Other nucleotide sequences in the sample specify the same CDR3. This rearrangement joins TRBV18 to TRBJ2-7; the D is unclear. Deletions cut 2 bases from V and 1 base from J, with 6 bases between. Germline V gene lookup returns CDR1 KGHSH and CDR2 LQKENI. The CDR3 covers 13 residues. The CDR3 region has the DNA TGTGCCAGCTCACCAGGGCCGTCCTACGAGCAGTACTTC. Translation gives CASSPGPSYEQYF.

The V and J genes are TRBV25-1 and TRBJ2-4; D unresolved. CDR3 size: 17 residues. V was pared by 0 bases and J by 0 bases, with 12 bases between. Germline V gives CDR1 MGHDK, CDR2 SYGVNS. The CDR3 here is CASSEYKHIGAKNIQYF. CDR3 in DNA: TGTGCCAGCAGTGAATATAAACATATCGGAGCCAAAAACATTCAGTACTTC.

This clone has more than one count but fewer than ten. J is TRBJ2-5 and V is TRBV6-1; D is unclear. V was trimmed by 6 bases and J by 0 bases, leaving 5 bases between them. Germline-derived CDR1 and CDR2 are MNHNS and SASEGT. The length of the CDR3 is 12 residues. The DNA of the CDR3 is TGTGCCAGCAGCAGGTACCAAGAGACCCAGTACTTC. Its protein is CASSRYQETQYF.

This clone was seen only a few times. This rearrangement joins TRBV18 to TRBJ2-5, with D perhaps given as TRBD1 or TRBD2 (6 bases each). Germline V gives CDR1 KGHSH, CDR2 LQKENI. The CDR3 runs to 12 residues. The V end lost 3 bases, the J end lost 7 bases, and 9 bases lay between the germline ends. CDR3: CASSPEGGTQYF. In DNA form, the CDR3 reads TGTGCCAGCTCACCCGAGGGGGGGACCCAGTACTTC.

This clone has just a few counts. This rearrangement joins TRBV21-1 to TRBJ1-5; the tabulated D call, TRBD1, remains unverified against the DNA. TRBV21-1 represents a pseudogene. The CDR3 totals 16 residues. The CDR3 protein is CASSGWVDRAYQPQHF. The CDR3, as DNA: TGTGCCAGCAGCGGCTGGGTAGACAGGGCATATCAGCCCCAGCATTTT.

The chain joins TRBV5-1 to TRBJ2-7, with 7 bases that match TRBD1. Per the germline V gene, CDR1 is SGHRS and CDR2 is YFSETQ. This CDR3 spans 14 amino acids. J lost 2 bases, V lost 4 bases, and 6 bases had no gene match. For the CDR3, the DNA is TGCGCCAGCAGCCGGGACAGCGGTACCTACGAGCAGTACTTC. It is translated as CASSRDSGTYEQYF.

The genes are TRBV10-2 and TRBJ2-7; 9 positions agree with TRBD2. Germline CDR1 reads WSHSY; CDR2 reads SAAADI. The CDR3 is 13 residues long. With 8 bases clipped from V and 4 bases from J, the junction kept 6 bases outside the gene matches. Here the CDR3 DNA reads TGCGCCAGCGTCTATCTAGCGGGGTACGAGCAGTACTTC. Translating it yields CASVYLAGYEQYF.

The chain has TRBV4-2 and TRBJ2-7; TRBD2 agrees at 10 bases. The CDR3 contains 17 residues. Germline V lookup: CDR1 LGHNA, CDR2 YNFKEQ. V dropped 4 bases and J dropped 0; count of bases not matched to a gene: 9. The CDR3 spells CASSLQALAGVSYEQYF. DNA of the CDR3: TGTGCCAGCAGCCTCCAGGCGCTAGCGGGAGTCTCCTACGAGCAGTACTTC.

This clone was recorded a few times. This rearrangement joins TRBV7-2 to TRBJ2-7, with a tentative D call TRBD2 (6 bases). The germline V gene encodes CDR1 SGHTA and CDR2 FQGNSA. Trimming stripped 5 bases from V and 3 bases from J, with 20 bases between. The CDR3 is 16 residues long. The CDR3 loop reads CASSLVRGSGSYEQYF. For the CDR3, the DNA is TGTGCCAGCAGCCTGGTAAGGGGTAGCGGTAGCTACGAGCAGTACTTC.

The chain has TRBV29-1 and TRBJ2-4; TRBD2 matches at 12 bases. V gave up 7 bases and J gave up 7 bases; unmatched junction bases: 2. The germline CDR1 and CDR2 sequences are SQVTM and ANQGSEA. The CDR3 runs to 12 residues. CDR3 in amino acids: CSAGTSGNIQYF. The CDR3 DNA sequence: TGCAGCGCTGGGACTAGCGGGAACATTCAGTACTTC.

The gene calls are TRBV13 and TRBJ2-3; D is ambiguous. CDR1 and CDR2 (germline): PRHDT, FYEKMQ (reference sequence). The CDR3 is made up of 14 amino acids. V lost 6 bases and J lost 1, with 11 bases in between. In DNA form, the CDR3 reads TGTGCCAGCAGGAAACTTTTGGGCACAGATACGCAGTATTTT. Its protein product is CASRKLLGTDTQYF.

The rearrangement uses TRBV9 and TRBJ1-3, with D uncertain. Trimming cost V 7 bases and J 0 bases, with 14 bases left between them. The CDR3 runs to 15 residues. Germline V gene data show CDR1 as SGDLS and CDR2 as YYNGEE. The CDR3 protein is CASGPLGRSGNTIYF. The CDR3 bases are TGTGCCAGCGGCCCCCTCGGCCGCTCTGGAAACACCATATATTTT.

The rearrangement uses TRBV10-3 and TRBJ2-7; D call uncertain. Germline V gives CDR1 ENHRY, CDR2 SYGVKD. This CDR3 has 13 residues. Deletions cut 5 bases from V and 2 bases from J, with 10 bases between. This chain's CDR3 is CAISNTKPYEQYF. In nucleotides, the CDR3 is TGTGCCATCAGTAACACTAAGCCCTACGAGCAGTACTTC.

This clone has a handful of counts. The J gene is TRBJ1-5, the V gene TRBV5-1, with TRBD1 as a possible D gene (5 bases). V was pared by 7 bases and J by 1 base, with 15 bases between. This CDR3 region has 15 residues. CDR1 is SGHRS and CDR2 is YFSETQ in the germline V gene. The CDR3 is CASSRGGQSNQPQHF. The DNA for the CDR3 is TGCGCCAGCTCCCGGGGCGGGCAGAGCAATCAGCCCCAGCATTTT.

This clone was observed a few times. V is TRBV27 and J is TRBJ2-7; 7 bases fit TRBD1. Trimming removed 5 bases from V and 4 bases from J; junction bases left unmatched: 11. The germline V gene has CDR1 MNHEY and CDR2 SMNVEV (reference sequence). The CDR3 extends over 15 amino acids. In nucleotides, the CDR3 is TGTGCCAGCAGTCCGCAACGGGACAGATTGTACGAGCAGTACTTC. The encoded protein is CASSPQRDRLYEQYF.

V usage is TRBV28 and J usage is TRBJ2-3; 16 positions match TRBD2. Germline CDR1 is MDHEN and CDR2 is SYDVKM. CDR3 length: 21 amino acids. V dropped 4 bases and J dropped 2; count of bases not matched to a gene: 15. In DNA form, the CDR3 reads TGTGCCAGCAGTTATGACATCACCGGGACTAGCGGGAGGGAGGACACAGATACGCAGTATTTT. Its translation: CASSYDITGTSGREDTDTQYF.

This clone was detected a few times. The genes are TRBV2 and TRBJ2-1, with D hard to call. The CDR3 spans 11 residues. Trimming took 2 bases from V and 9 from J, leaving 5 bases between them. The germline gives CDR1 SNHLY, CDR2 FYNNEI. Here the CDR3 DNA reads TGTGCCAGCAGTGAATTGAGTGAGCAGTTCTTC. Residues: CASSELSEQFF. The variable domain in full, with the rest retrieved from reference TRBV2 and TRBJ2-1, is EPEVTQTPSHQVTQMGQEVILRCVPISNHLYFYWYRQILGQKVEFLVSFYNNEISEKSEIFDDQFSVERPDGSNFTLKIRSTKLEDSAMYFCASSELSEQFFGPGTRLTVL.

This clone has just a few counts. The chain recombines TRBV9 with TRBJ1-1; no definite D call. CDR3 length: 12 residues. Germline V gives CDR1 SGDLS, CDR2 YYNGEE. V lost 3 bases to trimming and J lost 1 base, with 4 bases between them. The CDR3 nucleotides are TGTGCCAGCAGCGGGAAGAACACTGAAGCTTTCTTT. Residues: CASSGKNTEAFF.

The J gene is TRBJ2-5, the V gene TRBV9, with TRBD1 matching over 7 bases. This CDR3 is 13 amino acids long. Germline V gene sequence: CDR1 SGDLS, CDR2 YYNGEE. After removal of 5 bases from V and 2 bases from J, the junction contained 3 bases not matched to a gene. The CDR3: CASSRDRQETQYF. CDR3 in DNA: TGTGCCAGCAGTCGGGACAGACAAGAGACCCAGTACTTC.

The rearrangement links TRBV6-5 to TRBJ1-5; D is undetermined. This CDR3 is 14 amino acids long. From germline, CDR1 is MNHEY and CDR2 SVGAGI. Trimming took 0 bases from V and 6 from J, leaving 9 bases between them. CDR3 residues: CASSYSGGSQPQHF. As DNA, the CDR3 is TGTGCCAGCAGTTACTCGGGTGGGAGTCAGCCCCAGCATTTT.

The V and J genes are TRBV4-1 and TRBJ2-3; TRBD1 might be the D (6 bases). The CDR3 consists of 16 residues. V was pared by 4 bases and J by 2 bases, with 16 bases between. Germline CDR1 is MGHRA and CDR2 is YSYEKL. CDR3 protein: CASSPSGQTYTDTQYF. CDR3 DNA sequence: TGCGCCAGCAGCCCGTCCGGACAGACATACACAGATACGCAGTATTTT.